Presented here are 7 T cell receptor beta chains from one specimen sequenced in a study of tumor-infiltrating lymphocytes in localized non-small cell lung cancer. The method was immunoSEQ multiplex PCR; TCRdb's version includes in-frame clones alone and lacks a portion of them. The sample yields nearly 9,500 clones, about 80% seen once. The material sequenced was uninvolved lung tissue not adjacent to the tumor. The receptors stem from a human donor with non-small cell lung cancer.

As DNA, the CDR3 is TGTGCCAGCAGGCCGCTTAGGGCCAGGGAGGGCTATGGCTACACCTTC. Protein sequence: CASRPLRAREGYGYTF. The rearrangement uses TRBV11-2 and TRBJ1-2, with D maybe TRBD1 (5 bases). The CDR3 length is 16 residues. V was cut by 6 bases and J by 4 bases, with 21 bases left in between. CDR1 is SGHAT, CDR2 FQNNGV, per germline.

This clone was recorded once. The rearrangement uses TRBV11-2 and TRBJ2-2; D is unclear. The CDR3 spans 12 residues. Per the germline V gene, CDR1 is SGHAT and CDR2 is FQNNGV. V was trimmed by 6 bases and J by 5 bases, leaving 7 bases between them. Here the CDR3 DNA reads TGTGCCAGCAGTCCCGGGACCGGGGAGCTGTTTTTT. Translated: CASSPGTGELFF.

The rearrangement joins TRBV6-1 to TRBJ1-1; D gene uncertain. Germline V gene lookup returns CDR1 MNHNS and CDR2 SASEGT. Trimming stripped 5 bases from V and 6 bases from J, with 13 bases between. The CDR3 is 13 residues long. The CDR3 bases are TGTGCCAGCAGTCGGAGGGAACGGCCTGAAGCTTTCTTT. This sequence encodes CASSRRERPEAFF.

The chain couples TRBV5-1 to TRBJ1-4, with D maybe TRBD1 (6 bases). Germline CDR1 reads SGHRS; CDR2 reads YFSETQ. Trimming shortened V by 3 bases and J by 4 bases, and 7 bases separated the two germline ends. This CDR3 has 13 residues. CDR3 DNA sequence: TGCGCCAGCAGCTCACAGGGTAATGAAAAACTGTTTTTT. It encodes CASSSQGNEKLFF.

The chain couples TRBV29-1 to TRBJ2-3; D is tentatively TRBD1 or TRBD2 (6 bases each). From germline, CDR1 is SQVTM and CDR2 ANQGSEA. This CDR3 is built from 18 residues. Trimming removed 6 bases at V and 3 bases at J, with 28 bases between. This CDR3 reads CSVGEGLLQGLATDTQYF. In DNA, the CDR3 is TGCAGCGTGGGAGAGGGGCTTTTACAGGGACTCGCGACAGATACGCAGTATTTT.

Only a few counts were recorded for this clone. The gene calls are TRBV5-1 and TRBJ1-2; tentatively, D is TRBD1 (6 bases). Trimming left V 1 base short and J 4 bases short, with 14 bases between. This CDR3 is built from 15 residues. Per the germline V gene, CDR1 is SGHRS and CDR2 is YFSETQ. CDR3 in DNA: TGCGCCAGCAGCTTGTCCGGGACATCCCTCTATGGCTACACCTTC. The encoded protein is CASSLSGTSLYGYTF.

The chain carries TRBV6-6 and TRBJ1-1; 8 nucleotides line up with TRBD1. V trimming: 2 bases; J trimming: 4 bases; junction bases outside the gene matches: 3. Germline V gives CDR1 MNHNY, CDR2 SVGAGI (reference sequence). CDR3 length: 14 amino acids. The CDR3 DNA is TGTGCCAGCAGTTACCCCGGACAGGGCACTGAAGCTTTCTTT. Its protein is CASSYPGQGTEAFF.